The 27 T cell receptor beta chains listed next were all sequenced from one sample in a study of CD8 T cells in ankylosing spondylitis. TCRdb re-derived calls from the 5' RACE reads in MiXCR, one entry per CDR3 protein. The data show roughly 150,000 distinct CDR3 sequences, with just over 9.5% seen just once and about 15% held by the top ten. Source material: blood, either unsorted or a sorted T cell fraction (not recorded which). The receptors shown here come from a female donor with ankylosing spondylitis or in good health (not recorded which).

The chain employs TRBV29-1 and TRBJ2-7, with 7 bases fitting TRBD2. The germline V gene encodes CDR1 SQVTM and CDR2 ANQGSEA. J gave up 6 bases and V 6 bases, and 8 bases lay outside the gene matches. This CDR3 region has 12 residues. The CDR3 spells CSVPGGGFEQYF. The CDR3 region has the DNA TGCAGCGTCCCGGGAGGCGGATTCGAGCAGTACTTC.

In this sample, this clonotype turned up a few times. The rearrangement uses TRBV7-6 and TRBJ2-7; 8 bases line up with TRBD2. V gave up 5 bases and J gave up 2 bases; unmatched junction bases: 11. Germline CDR1 reads SGHVS; CDR2 reads FNYEAQ. The CDR3 contains 16 residues. The CDR3 coding sequence is TGTGCCAGCAGCAATAGCGGGGATGGGGGTGCCTACGAGCAGTACTTC. It yields the protein CASSNSGDGGAYEQYF.

A remark on this clonotype: Since the CDR3 does not end with the conserved phenylalanine or tryptophan, this likely comes from a read error. The rearrangement joins TRBV6-2 or TRBV6-3 to TRBJ2-7; a weak D match, TRBD2 (5 bases). Trimming removed 6 bases at V and 2 bases at J, with 14 bases between. The CDR3 covers 14 residues. Germline V gene lookup returns CDR1 MNHEY and CDR2 SVGEGT. The CDR3 reads CASSRGLLTYEQYS. In DNA, the CDR3 is TGTGCCAGCAGCCGAGGACTCTTAACCTACGAGCAGTACTCC.

This clonotype was counted at least ten times. The gene calls are TRBV29-1 and TRBJ2-7; TRBD2 aligns across 13 bases. The CDR3 is 17 amino acids. CDR1 and CDR2 (germline): SQVTM, ANQGSEA. V trimming: 4 bases; J trimming: 1 base; junction bases outside the gene matches: 10. CDR3: CSVVGLAGAPASYEQYF. CDR3 coding DNA: TGCAGCGTTGTCGGACTAGCGGGAGCTCCCGCTTCCTACGAGCAGTACTTC.

The rearrangement links TRBV7-9 to TRBJ1-2; TRBD1 might be the D (5 bases). Germline loops: CDR1 SEHNR, CDR2 FQNEAQ (reference sequence). The CDR3 covers 14 residues. The V end was cut by 5 bases, the J end by 3 bases, with 13 bases between. The DNA of the CDR3 is TGTGCCAGCAGCCCGACGACAGCTTACTATGGCTACACCTTC. This codes for CASSPTTAYYGYTF.

This clonotype occurred many times. This chain joins TRBV20-1 and TRBJ2-7; no clear D. Germline V gene lookup returns CDR1 DFQATT and CDR2 SNEGSKA (reference sequence). This CDR3 is built from 12 residues. Trimming shortened V by 6 bases and J by 0 bases, and 9 bases separated the two germline ends. The CDR3 region has the DNA TGCAGTGCGGGTCCCGTCTCCTACGAGCAGTACTTC. Translating gives CSAGPVSYEQYF.

This clonotype was seen many times. The chain recombines TRBV7-9 with TRBJ2-1, with unresolved D. Germline lookup yields CDR1 SEHNR and CDR2 FQNEAQ (reference sequence). V lost 6 bases and J lost 6, with 15 bases in between. CDR3 length: 14 residues. CDR3: CASSQLRVGNEQFF. CDR3 coding DNA: TGTGCCAGCAGTCAGCTTAGGGTAGGCAATGAGCAGTTCTTC.

This clonotype was recorded at least ten times. V usage is TRBV7-8 and J usage is TRBJ2-7, with D hard to call. V dropped 8 bases and J dropped 7 bases, with 21 bases sitting between them. CDR3 length: 14 residues. Germline V CDR1 and CDR2: SGHVS, FQNEAQ. The CDR3 region is CASRPRAQGREQYF. CDR3 sequence (DNA): TGTGCCAGCCGACCCCGGGCTCAAGGTCGAGAGCAGTACTTC.

The chain has TRBV7-8 and TRBJ2-7, with D tentatively TRBD1 (7 bases). The V end was cut by 5 bases, the J end by 2 bases, with 13 bases between. This CDR3 spans 14 amino acids. Germline V gene lookup returns CDR1 SGHVS and CDR2 FQNEAQ. CDR3 nucleotide sequence: TGTGCCAGCAGCCAACGCGGGACAGCCTACGAGCAGTACTTC. Encoded protein: CASSQRGTAYEQYF.

This clonotype was counted between two and nine times. The chain employs TRBV7-2 and TRBJ2-3, with D perhaps assigned TRBD1 or TRBD2 (5 bases each). This CDR3 has 14 amino acids. The germline CDR1 and CDR2 sequences are SGHTA and FQGNSA. Trimming left V 1 base short and J 5 bases short, with 10 bases between. This CDR3 is CASSLGTGGDTQYF. In nucleotides, the CDR3 is TGTGCCAGCAGCTTAGGGACTGGGGGAGATACGCAGTATTTT.

Only a few counts were recorded for this clonotype. The chain has TRBV11-3 and TRBJ2-5, with 8 bases matching TRBD1. Trimming took 2 bases from V and 6 from J; bases not matched to a gene: 2. The CDR3 runs to 13 residues. Germline lookup yields CDR1 SGHNT and CDR2 YENEEA. CDR3 DNA: TGTGCCAGCAGCTTACGGACAGGGAAGACCCAGTACTTC. It specifies CASSLRTGKTQYF.

The chain uses TRBV20-1 and TRBJ2-7, with D uncertain. The CDR3 loop spans 15 amino acids. CDR1 is DFQATT and CDR2 is SNEGSKA in the germline V gene (reference sequence). Trimming shortened V by 0 bases and J by 3 bases, and 15 bases separated the two germline ends. The CDR3 DNA reads TGCAGTGCTAGAGATCGAGAGCGCTCTAACTACGAGCAGTACTTC. Amino acids: CSARDRERSNYEQYF.

CDR3 in amino acids: CASSMSSTNEKLFF. CDR3 DNA: TGTGCCAGTAGTATGAGTTCGACTAATGAAAAACTGTTTTTT. This chain joins TRBV19 and TRBJ1-4; D is undetermined. The germline V gene encodes CDR1 LNHDA and CDR2 SQIVND (reference sequence). This CDR3 region has 14 residues. V lost 3 bases and J 2 bases, leaving 7 bases between the germline ends.

This clonotype was seen a few times. The chain links TRBV28 to TRBJ1-2; possibly TRBD1 for D (5 bases). V was shortened by 5 bases and J by 0 bases, with 16 bases between the two germline ends. This CDR3 contains 16 residues. Looked up from germline, CDR1 is MDHEN and CDR2 is SYDVKM. The CDR3 sequence is CASSPGQYPSNYGYTF. CDR3 nucleotides: TGTGCCAGCAGTCCTGGACAATACCCCTCTAACTATGGCTACACCTTC.

This clonotype was seen only a few times. The V and J genes are TRBV28 and TRBJ2-3; D call uncertain. Germline loops: CDR1 MDHEN, CDR2 SYDVKM. CDR3 length: 14 amino acids. Trimming took off 7 bases at V and 4 bases at J, with 15 bases between the two ends. The CDR3 DNA reads as TGTGCCAGCAAAGTTTCTATGGGTCCAGATACGCAGTATTTT. This translates into CASKVSMGPDTQYF.

This clonotype was observed a handful of times. The gene calls are TRBV30 and TRBJ2-7, with 11 nucleotides matching TRBD2. CDR3 size: 15 residues. V lost 2 bases to trimming and J lost 3 bases; unmatched junction nucleotides: 6. Germline V CDR1 and CDR2: GTSNPN, SVGIG (reference sequence). In DNA, the CDR3 is TGTGCCTGGAGTCTCACTAGCGGGAGCCACTACGAGCAGTACTTC. This encodes CAWSLTSGSHYEQYF.

This clonotype was counted at least ten times. The chain carries TRBV7-9 and TRBJ1-1; tentative D call: TRBD1 (6 bases). The CDR3 totals 16 residues. Germline V gene lookup returns CDR1 SEHNR and CDR2 FQNEAQ (reference sequence). Trimming pared 2 bases from V and 5 bases from J, leaving 18 bases between. CDR3 loop: CASSLPLSGDYTEAFF. Written as DNA, the CDR3 is TGTGCCAGCAGCTTACCGCTTTCAGGGGATTATACTGAAGCTTTCTTT.

J is TRBJ2-1 and V is TRBV20-1; no firm D call. Trimming left V 1 base short and J 2 bases short, with 6 bases between. This CDR3 contains 13 residues. Germline V gene lookup returns CDR1 DFQATT and CDR2 SNEGSKA (reference sequence). The CDR3 DNA is TGCAGTGCTAGAGGTACCGCCTACAATGAGCAGTTCTTC. Translating it yields CSARGTAYNEQFF.

This clonotype was detected ten times or more. The CDR3 protein is CASSSGVSYEQYF. In nucleotides, the CDR3 is TGTGCCAGCTCCTCCGGGGTTTCCTACGAGCAGTACTTC. The chain is built from TRBV28 and TRBJ2-7; a possible D gene is TRBD2 (5 bases). CDR3 size: 13 residues. CDR1 and CDR2 from the germline V gene are MDHEN and SYDVKM. Trimming cost V 8 bases and J 1 base, with 12 bases left between them.

The table lists this clonotype with a few counts. This chain links TRBV6-5 with TRBJ1-2, with D possibly matching TRBD1 (5 bases). Germline assignment: CDR1 MNHEY and CDR2 SVGAGI. This CDR3 has 14 residues. V was trimmed by 2 bases and J by 2 bases, leaving 9 bases between them. The CDR3 is CASSYVDTNYGYTF. CDR3 DNA sequence: TGTGCCAGCAGTTACGTGGACACGAACTATGGCTACACCTTC.

The gene calls are TRBV7-2 and TRBJ2-1; TRBD2 aligns across 9 bases. V was pared by 1 base and J by 13 bases, with 5 bases of the junction left unmatched. Germline lookup yields CDR1 SGHTA and CDR2 FQGNSA. The CDR3 sequence is 13 residues long. The DNA for the CDR3 is TGTGCCAGCAGCTTAGGACTAGCGGAGGAACAGTTCTTC. The encoded protein is CASSLGLAEEQFF.

The chain combines TRBV7-6 with TRBJ2-6; 9 nucleotides line up with TRBD1. V gave up 2 bases and J gave up 0 bases; unmatched junction bases: 8. The CDR3 loop spans 19 amino acids. From germline, CDR1 is SGHVS and CDR2 FNYEAQ. CDR3 sequence reads: CASSLPGQGVSSGANVLTF. The CDR3 DNA follows: TGTGCCAGCAGCTTACCGGGACAGGGTGTAAGCTCTGGGGCCAACGTCCTGACTTTC.

The chain employs TRBV2 and TRBJ2-1; 8 nucleotides match TRBD2. Germline V lookup: CDR1 SNHLY, CDR2 FYNNEI. V shed 11 bases, J shed 1 base, and the junction held 13 bases outside the gene matches. This CDR3 region has 16 residues. The CDR3 sequence is CARQTLAGKSYNEQFF. DNA of the CDR3: TGTGCCCGCCAAACCTTAGCGGGAAAATCCTACAATGAGCAGTTCTTC. The full variable domain, completed using reference TRBV2 and TRBJ2-1, is EPEVTQTPSHQVTQMGQEVILRCVPISNHLYFYWYRQILGQKVEFLVSFYNNEISEKSEIFDDQFSVERPDGSNFTLKIRSTKLEDSAMYFCARQTLAGKSYNEQFFGPGTRLTVL.

Only a few counts were recorded for this clonotype. The chain combines TRBV12-3 or TRBV12-4 with TRBJ2-2, with D uncertain. The CDR3 loop spans 12 amino acids. CDR3 region: CVAGARTGELFF. As DNA, the CDR3 is TGTGTCGCAGGAGCGAGGACCGGGGAGCTGTTTTTT.

This clonotype was seen a few times. V usage is TRBV7-9 and J usage is TRBJ2-7, with 7 bases identical to TRBD2. CDR1 and CDR2 (germline): SEHNR, FQNEAQ (reference sequence). Trimming took 3 bases from V and 6 from J; bases not matched to a gene: 5. This CDR3 spans 13 amino acids. The CDR3 DNA follows: TGTGCCAGCAGCTTTCGACTAGCAAGCGAGCAGTACTTC. It specifies CASSFRLASEQYF. The complete variable domain, with remaining parts taken from reference TRBV7-9 and TRBJ2-7, reads DTGVSQNPRHKITKRGQNVTFRCDPISEHNRLYWYRQTLGQGPEFLTYFQNEAQLEKSRLLSDRFSAERPKGSFSTLEIQRTEQGDSAMYLCASSFRLASEQYFGPGTRLTVT.

This clonotype was counted ten times or more. The V and J genes are TRBV27 and TRBJ2-5; D gene unclear. V was pared by 3 bases and J by 2 bases, with 7 bases between. Per germline, CDR1 MNHEY and CDR2 SMNVEV (reference sequence). The CDR3 is 13 amino acids. CDR3 bases: TGTGCCAGCAGTTTGCTGGGTCAAGAGACCCAGTACTTC. Protein product: CASSLLGQETQYF.

This clonotype has at least ten counts. The chain carries TRBV6-1 and TRBJ2-1; 9 bases fit TRBD2. V shed 6 bases, J shed 7 bases, and the junction held 4 bases outside the gene matches. The CDR3 has 13 residues. Germline CDR1 reads MNHNS; CDR2 reads SASEGT. The CDR3 DNA follows: TGTGCCAGCAGCCTGACTAGCGGAAATGAGCAGTTCTTC. Protein: CASSLTSGNEQFF.